There are a few counts of the clone carrying this T cell receptor (beta chain). Its specificity is not known. Researchers ran the PCR with 60 Vbeta and 13 Jbeta primers. Repertoires were generated with immunoSEQ multiplex PCR, while TCRdb's copy carries only in-frame clones and drops some. The sample yields more than 150,000 clones, about 86% seen once. The data were taken from a study of cytomegalovirus exposure and HLA in healthy donors. Looking at the study overall: Prior work identified some 120 million unique TCR beta sequences in some 200 million T cells. In an early release, HLA-typed donors contributed approximately 80 million unique TCR sequences. Regarding the study as a whole: Later genetic work tied a missense DCLRE1C variant to beta-chain V and J trimming.

Per germline, CDR1 SGHRS and CDR2 YFSETQ. J was trimmed by 8 bases and V by 4 bases; bases with no gene match: 14. This CDR3 is 18 amino acids long. The material sequenced was PBMCs. The rearrangement links TRBV5-1 to TRBJ2-1; 14 bases agree with TRBD2. This TCR was sampled from a woman younger than 30 in good health and CMV-seropositive. CDR3 loop: CASSLTAARTSGGYEQFF. CDR3 in DNA: TGCGCCAGCAGCCTGACGGCAGCCCGGACTAGCGGGGGGTATGAGCAGTTCTTC.